These 10 T cell receptor beta chains were all obtained from the same sample, sequenced in a study of blood T cell repertoires in COVID-19 (dated by TCRdb to the early 2020s). Libraries were built with the immunoSEQ multiplex PCR assay. The clones in this table, taken by TCRdb from immuneACCESS, are in-frame only. Not every clone is retained; where verified, under half of the shortfall comes from an unresolved V gene, and the cause of the rest is unknown. The sample records approximately 160,000 clones, under 95% of which are singletons. The ten largest clonotypes hold over 15% of the sample. The source material was peripheral blood. These receptors originate from a man aged 55 to 70 with active or convalescent COVID-19.

The rearrangement links TRBV7-2 to TRBJ1-2; a weak D match, TRBD1 (6 bases). Germline values: CDR1 SGHTA, CDR2 FQGNSA. The CDR3 has 15 residues. V was trimmed by 1 base and J by 5 bases, leaving 14 bases between them. The CDR3: CASSLDSRQGYGYTF. CDR3 bases: TGTGCCAGCAGCTTAGATTCTAGGCAGGGGTATGGCTACACCTTC.

The chain is built from TRBV6-6 and TRBJ1-2; 9 bases are a match to TRBD1. Germline CDR1 and CDR2: MNHNY and SVGAGI (reference sequence). The CDR3 is 15 amino acids. With V trimmed by 4 bases and J by 4 bases, 7 bases remained unmatched. The CDR3 here is CASSSPGQGIYGYTF. DNA of the CDR3: TGTGCCAGCAGTTCACCGGGACAGGGTATCTATGGCTACACCTTC.

The V call is TRBV6-5, the J call TRBJ2-2; 9 bases agree with TRBD1. Trimming cost V 7 bases and J 3 bases; bases outside gene matches: 3. The CDR3 extends over 14 amino acids. The germline V gene has CDR1 MNHEY and CDR2 SVGAGI. The CDR3 region is CASKGQGYTGELFF. DNA of the CDR3: TGTGCCAGCAAGGGACAGGGTTACACCGGGGAGCTGTTTTTT.

This rearrangement joins TRBV5-1 to TRBJ1-1; 8 bases fit TRBD1. This CDR3 has 15 residues. After removal of 4 bases from V and 4 bases from J, the junction contained 9 bases not matched to a gene. In germline, CDR1 is SGHRS, CDR2 YFSETQ. In DNA form, the CDR3 reads TGCGCCAGCAGCGGGTGGACAGGGAGTGGCACTGAAGCTTTCTTT. This translates into CASSGWTGSGTEAFF. Combining the CDR3 with reference TRBV5-1 and TRBJ1-1 gives the whole variable domain KAGVTQTPRYLIKTRGQQVTLSCSPISGHRSVSWYQQTPGQGLQFLFEYFSETQRNKGNFPGRFSGRQFSNSRSEMNVSTLELGDSALYLCASSGWTGSGTEAFFGQGTRLTVV.

The chain carries TRBV2 and TRBJ1-5, with 11 bases lining up with TRBD1. This CDR3 is built from 15 residues. CDR1 SNHLY and CDR2 FYNNEI come from the germline V gene. The J segment lost 4 bases and the V segment lost 6 bases, leaving 5 bases of the junction unmatched. The CDR3 bases are TGTGCCAGCAGGGCGGACAGGGGGCTTAATCAGCCCCAGCATTTT. Its translation: CASRADRGLNQPQHF.

This chain joins TRBV7-9 and TRBJ1-1, with D maybe TRBD1 (6 bases). CDR3 length: 13 amino acids. Trimming stripped 2 bases from V and 11 bases from J, with 15 bases between. Looked up from germline, CDR1 is SEHNR and CDR2 is FQNEAQ (reference sequence). In DNA form, the CDR3 reads TGTGCCAGCAGCTTAATGGGGGCCGGGGAGGCTTTCTTT. It encodes CASSLMGAGEAFF.

This clone appeared a single time. The J gene is TRBJ2-7, the V gene TRBV7-9; D might be TRBD1 (6 bases). Germline lookup yields CDR1 SEHNR and CDR2 FQNEAQ (reference sequence). This CDR3 is built from 13 residues. V shed 3 bases and J shed 7 bases, with 13 bases lying between them. The CDR3 DNA reads as TGTGCCAGCAGCTTGCTTGGAACAGGGGAGCAGTACTTC. Its translation is CASSLLGTGEQYF.

The V gene is TRBV18, the J gene TRBJ1-1, with TRBD1 matching over 7 bases. CDR1 KGHSH and CDR2 LQKENI come from the germline V gene. CDR3 length: 14 residues. V was clipped by 6 bases and J by 3 bases; unmatched bases: 7. The chain's CDR3 is CASSHSRGYTEAFF. CDR3 coding DNA: TGTGCCAGCTCCCATTCCAGGGGGTACACTGAAGCTTTCTTT.

This sequence joins TRBV11-3 and TRBJ1-1, with TRBD1 matching over 11 bases. CDR3 length: 15 residues. Germline V CDR1 and CDR2: SGHNT, YENEEA. V trimming: 1 base; J trimming: 5 bases; junction bases outside the gene matches: 3. CDR3 residues: CASSLGGQGGTEAFF. Here the CDR3 DNA reads TGTGCCAGCAGCTTAGGGGGACAGGGGGGAACTGAAGCTTTCTTT.

In DNA, the CDR3 is TGTGCCAGCGGCGGGACAGGGGGCAATCAGCCCCAGCATTTT. Encoded protein: CASGGTGGNQPQHF. This chain joins TRBV2 and TRBJ1-5; the match to TRBD1 covers 10 bases. Germline V gene sequence: CDR1 SNHLY, CDR2 FYNNEI. The CDR3 is 14 amino acids. J gave up 2 bases and V 8 bases, and 3 bases lay outside the gene matches.